The rows below give T cell receptor beta chains drawn from one sample of a study of T cells in Graves' hyperthyroidism and ophthalmopathy. In TCRdb, the multiplex PCR reads were re-called with MiXCR into one record per CDR3 protein. The repertoire holds around 700,000 distinct CDR3 sequences, with roughly a sixth as singletons. Sequencing was performed on blood. These receptors came from a woman in her fifties or sixties with Graves' hyperthyroidism that later progressed to Graves' ophthalmopathy. Both conserved end residues are part of each CDR3. The order of the fields is J gene, V gene, D gene, clone size, CDR3 protein, CDR3 DNA. The D gene is left open where the match is weak. Rows give clone size only sometimes, using once, few, many, or a class for an expanded clone.

TRBJ2-5 | TRBV2 | TRBD2 | many | CASSELAGLDMYQETQYF | TGTGCCAGCAGTGAATTAGCGGGGCTTGATATGTACCAAGAGACCCAGTACTTC
TRBJ2-2 | TRBV20-1 | TRBD1 | . | CSAMGQGDTGELFF | TGCAGTGCTATGGGACAGGGTGACACCGGGGAGCTGTTTTTT
TRBJ2-2 | TRBV2 | TRBD1 | . | CASLDRGLNTGELFF | TGTGCCAGCCTGGACAGGGGGCTGAACACCGGGGAGCTGTTTTTT
TRBJ1-1 | TRBV14 | . | . | CASSQDRAWGEAFF | TGTGCCAGCAGCCAAGATCGGGCATGGGGTGAAGCTTTCTTT
TRBJ2-5 | TRBV6-2/TRBV6-3 | . | few | CASTSYGGAQEAQYF | TGTGCCAGCACCTCGTATGGAGGGGCACAAGAGGCCCAGTACTTC
TRBJ2-1 | TRBV12-3/TRBV12-4 | TRBD2 | many | CASSKRGGGYNEQFF | TGTGCCAGCAGTAAAAGGGGCGGGGGGTACAATGAGCAGTTCTTC
TRBJ1-5 | TRBV12-3/TRBV12-4 | . | . | CASNRDGYQPQHF | TGTGCCAGTAACAGGGATGGTTATCAGCCCCAGCATTTT
TRBJ2-7 | TRBV29-1 | TRBD1 | many | CSAILQGYEQYF | TGCAGCGCCATTCTACAGGGGTACGAGCAGTACTTC
TRBJ2-6 | TRBV5-1 | TRBD1 | few | CASSSYRGDTNVLTF | TGCGCCAGCAGCTCCTACAGGGGCGATACCAACGTCCTGACTTTC
TRBJ1-2 | TRBV6-2/TRBV6-3 | . | . | CASSYFQGHGYTF | TGTGCCAGCAGTTACTTCCAGGGGCACGGCTACACCTTC
TRBJ2-5 | TRBV10-3 | TRBD2 | few | CAIMGSGGEETQYF | TGTGCCATCATGGGGTCTGGGGGGGAAGAGACCCAGTACTTC
TRBJ2-1 | TRBV5-1 | . | . | CASSLDSGIYEQFF | TGCGCCAGCAGCTTGGATTCGGGGATTTATGAGCAGTTCTTC
TRBJ2-3 | TRBV20-1 | . | many | CSPRTDGDTQYF | TGCAGTCCCCGGACAGATGGAGATACGCAGTATTTT
TRBJ2-1 | TRBV5-1 | . | many | CASSLAPTSTYNEQFF | TGCGCCAGCAGCTTGGCTCCGACTAGTACCTACAATGAGCAGTTCTTC